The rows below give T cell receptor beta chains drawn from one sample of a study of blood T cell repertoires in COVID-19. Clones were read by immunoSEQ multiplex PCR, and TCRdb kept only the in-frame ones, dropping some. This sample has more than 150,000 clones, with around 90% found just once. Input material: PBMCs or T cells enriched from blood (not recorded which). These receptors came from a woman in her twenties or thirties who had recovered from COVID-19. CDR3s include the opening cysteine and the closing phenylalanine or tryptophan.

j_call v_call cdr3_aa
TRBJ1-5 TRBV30 CAWSARGNQPQHF
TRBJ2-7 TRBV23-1 CASSLSSDRGPYEQYF
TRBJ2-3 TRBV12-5 CASGPITDTQYF
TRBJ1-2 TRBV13 CASSLQDSYGYTF
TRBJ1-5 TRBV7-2 CASSLSPQNNQPQHF
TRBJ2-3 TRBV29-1 CSVVRGSSTDTQYF
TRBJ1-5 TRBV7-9 CASSLAAGARTQPQHF
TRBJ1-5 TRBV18 CASSPIGTGIGQPQHF
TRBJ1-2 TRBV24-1 CATILNKPYGYTF
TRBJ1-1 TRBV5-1 CASSLEGTGLGTEAFF
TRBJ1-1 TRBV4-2 CASSQALTGSTEAFF
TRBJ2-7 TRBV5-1 CASSLLSRDSGYEQYF
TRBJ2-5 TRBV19 CASSMEQTPKWTQYF
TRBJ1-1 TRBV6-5 CATFPLGGKTEAFF
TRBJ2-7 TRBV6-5 CASSYSGVAAGEQYF
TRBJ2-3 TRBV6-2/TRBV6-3 CASSPGLAGALTDTQYF
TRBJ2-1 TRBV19 CASRGGGTGSSLSYNEQFF